This passage covers 25 T cell receptor beta chains from one sample sequenced in a study of T cells in Graves' hyperthyroidism and ophthalmopathy. Amplification of TCR beta CDR3 regions used RNA as the template. Carried out on the TCR CDR3, a first-round RT-PCR used the HTBI primer set. TCRdb called the multiplex PCR reads again in MiXCR, with one record for every CDR3 protein. The sample consists of under 350,000 distinct CDR3 sequences, around 20% of them appearing once. Sequencing input: blood. The receptors were sampled from a woman aged 45-65 years with Graves' hyperthyroidism.

This clonotype came up many times. The J gene is TRBJ2-2, the V gene TRBV6-5; 7 bases map to TRBD2. The CDR3 has 16 residues. In germline, CDR1 is MNHEY, CDR2 SVGAGI. The ends lost 2 bases at V and 1 base at J; junction bases unmatched: 4. CDR3 nucleotide sequence: TGTGCCAGCAGTTACGGCGGGGGAAGGAACACCGGGGAGCTGTTTTTT. As protein: CASSYGGGRNTGELFF.

This clonotype has more than one count but fewer than ten. This chain links TRBV28 with TRBJ2-5; D perhaps matches TRBD1 (5 bases). Germline V gives CDR1 MDHEN, CDR2 SYDVKM. The V end lost 2 bases, the J end lost 11 bases, and 15 bases lay between the germline ends. CDR3 length: 13 amino acids. The CDR3 DNA is TGTGCCAGCAGTTTAGGCTACAGGAGTAATCAGTACTTC. Protein sequence: CASSLGYRSNQYF.

This clonotype was seen repeatedly, ten times or more. The chain links TRBV7-8 to TRBJ2-7; 11 bases map to TRBD2. Per germline, CDR1 SGHVS and CDR2 FQNEAQ. The CDR3 covers 18 residues. J gave up 2 bases and V 5 bases, and 14 bases lay outside the gene matches. The CDR3 protein is CASSQWGSGRARTYEQYF. CDR3 sequence (DNA): TGTGCCAGCAGCCAATGGGGTAGCGGGAGGGCCCGGACCTACGAGCAGTACTTC. Using reference TRBV7-8 and TRBJ2-7 for the parts outside the CDR3, the full variable domain is GAGVSQSPRYKVAKRGQDVALRCDPISGHVSLFWYQQALGQGPEFLTYFQNEAQLDKSGLPSDRFFAERPEGSVSTLKIQRTQQEDSAVYLCASSQWGSGRARTYEQYFGPGTRLTVT.

The chain recombines TRBV6-5 with TRBJ1-3, with D unclear. V lost 2 bases and J lost 0, with 14 bases in between. The CDR3 has 17 amino acids. Germline V gene sequence: CDR1 MNHEY, CDR2 SVGAGI. CDR3 sequence reads: CASSYGGITSSGNTIYF. The CDR3 DNA reads as TGTGCCAGCAGTTACGGCGGAATCACCTCCTCTGGAAACACCATATATTTT.

This clonotype was detected ten times or more. The gene calls are TRBV27 and TRBJ2-7, with 11 bases lining up with TRBD2. This CDR3 is 16 amino acids long. V gave up 0 bases and J gave up 0 bases; unmatched junction bases: 1. CDR1 MNHEY and CDR2 SMNVEV come from the germline V gene (reference sequence). CDR3 coding DNA: TGTGCCAGCAGTTTATCCCTAGCGGGGGGCTCCTACGAGCAGTACTTC. It encodes CASSLSLAGGSYEQYF.

In DNA form, the CDR3 reads TGTGCCAGCAGTTTAGACTTCGAAGCTTTCTTT. Residues: CASSLDFEAFF. The chain recombines TRBV12-3 or TRBV12-4 with TRBJ1-1; no definite D call. V dropped 1 base and J dropped 8 bases, with 5 bases sitting between them. This CDR3 spans 11 amino acids.

The rearrangement joins TRBV29-1 to TRBJ2-2; D perhaps matches TRBD2 (6 bases). The germline gives CDR1 SQVTM, CDR2 ANQGSEA. Between the trimmed V and J ends, which lost 5 bases and 0 bases, there was a span of 10 bases. The CDR3 consists of 14 residues. The CDR3: CSVLAGTNTGELFF. CDR3 nucleotide sequence: TGCAGCGTTCTCGCGGGGACGAACACCGGGGAGCTGTTTTTT.

This clonotype was detected ten times or more. The gene calls are TRBV6-1 and TRBJ2-1; TRBD2 matches at 12 bases. With 8 bases clipped from V and 5 bases from J, the junction kept 7 bases outside the gene matches. Germline V gene lookup returns CDR1 MNHNS and CDR2 SASEGT. There are 15 residues in the CDR3. This CDR3 reads CASRRLAGDHNEQFF. CDR3 in DNA: TGTGCCAGCCGTAGACTAGCGGGAGACCACAATGAGCAGTTCTTC.

This clonotype was seen many times. The chain is built from TRBV20-1 and TRBJ2-5; TRBD2 matches at 8 bases. The germline CDR1 and CDR2 sequences are DFQATT and SNEGSKA (reference sequence). The CDR3 runs 18 residues. J was trimmed by 1 base and V by 0 bases; bases with no gene match: 13. The CDR3 sequence: CSARDPHAGGRPQETQYF. CDR3 DNA: TGCAGTGCTAGAGATCCCCACGCGGGCGGGAGGCCCCAAGAGACCCAGTACTTC.

V usage is TRBV6-2 or TRBV6-3 and J usage is TRBJ2-7; TRBD2 aligns across 9 bases. The CDR3 has 12 residues. V gave up 11 bases and J gave up 2 bases; unmatched junction bases: 4. The V gene's germline CDR1 is MNHEY and CDR2 SVGEGT. This chain's CDR3 is CAAAGGAYEQYF. CDR3 sequence (DNA): TGTGCCGCGGCGGGGGGGGCCTACGAGCAGTACTTC.

This clonotype was recorded at least ten times. The chain recombines TRBV3-1 with TRBJ1-2; 8 bases match TRBD1. The length of the CDR3 is 15 residues. The germline gives CDR1 LGHDT, CDR2 YNNKEL (reference sequence). J lost 1 base, V lost 4 bases, and 5 bases had no gene match. The CDR3 sequence is CASSLRTGLNYGYTF. The CDR3 DNA sequence: TGTGCCAGCAGCCTTAGGACAGGGCTTAACTATGGCTACACCTTC.

This clonotype was found many times. V and J are TRBV12-3 or TRBV12-4 and TRBJ2-6; D ambiguous. Trimming pared 6 bases from V and 3 bases from J, leaving 6 bases between. This CDR3 comprises 13 residues. Written as DNA, the CDR3 is TGTGCCAGCAGGCCTGATGGGGCCAACGTCCTGACTTTC. It translates to CASRPDGANVLTF.

V and J are TRBV5-6 and TRBJ2-3; 8 bases map to TRBD1. CDR3 size: 15 residues. V dropped 2 bases and J dropped 5; count of bases not matched to a gene: 7. The germline CDR1 and CDR2 sequences are SGHDT and YYEEEE. In DNA, the CDR3 is TGTGCCAGCAGCTTAAGGACAGGGAGTATAGATACGCAGTATTTT. This encodes CASSLRTGSIDTQYF.

The J gene is TRBJ1-5, the V gene TRBV5-8, with TRBD1 as a possible D gene (5 bases). V shed 4 bases and J shed 2 bases, with 19 bases lying between them. The CDR3 consists of 17 residues. Germline V gives CDR1 SGHTS, CDR2 YDEGEE. CDR3: CASSPWVGGGGNQPQHF. The CDR3 nucleotides are TGTGCCAGCAGCCCCTGGGTGGGGGGAGGAGGCAATCAGCCCCAGCATTTT. Based on the CDR3 plus reference TRBV5-8 and TRBJ1-5, the full variable domain is EAGVTQSPTHLIKTRGQQATLRCSPISGHTSVYWYQQALGLGLQFLLWYDEGEERNRGNFPPRFSGRQFPNYSSELNVNALELEDSALYLCASSPWVGGGGNQPQHFGDGTRLSIL.

This clonotype was seen ten or more times. The chain employs TRBV28 and TRBJ2-7; maybe TRBD2 (6 bases). The germline V gene encodes CDR1 MDHEN and CDR2 SYDVKM. CDR3 length equals 11 residues. The ends were cut back, 3 bases at V and 7 bases at J, with 7 bases in the middle. CDR3 protein: CASSLTREQYF. The CDR3 bases are TGTGCCAGCAGTTTGACTAGAGAGCAGTACTTC.

This clonotype occurred many times. The chain links TRBV28 to TRBJ2-1; 7 bases are shared with TRBD2. CDR1 is MDHEN, CDR2 SYDVKM, per germline. CDR3 size: 16 residues. V trimming: 2 bases; J trimming: 0 bases; junction bases outside the gene matches: 4. The CDR3 sequence: CASSLEGGSSYNEQFF. The CDR3 nucleotides are TGTGCCAGCAGTTTAGAAGGCGGGAGCTCCTACAATGAGCAGTTCTTC.

This rearrangement joins TRBV6-1 to TRBJ2-7, with 11 bases aligning to TRBD1. The CDR3 is made up of 17 amino acids. J lost 4 bases, V lost 4 bases, and 12 bases had no gene match. In germline, CDR1 is MNHNS, CDR2 SASEGT. CDR3 sequence: CASSVERDRGFRYEQYF. CDR3 in DNA: TGTGCCAGCAGTGTAGAACGGGACAGGGGGTTCAGGTACGAGCAGTACTTC.

In its sample, this clonotype was seen a few times. The rearrangement uses TRBV10-2 and TRBJ2-3; possibly TRBD2 for D (6 bases). CDR1 is WSHSY, CDR2 SAAADI, per germline. The CDR3 totals 16 residues. V shed 8 bases and J shed 1 base, with 19 bases lying between them. The CDR3 reads CASGGSGGARTDTQYF. The CDR3 DNA sequence: TGCGCCAGCGGGGGGTCCGGAGGCGCGCGCACAGATACGCAGTATTTT.

This clonotype was detected only a few times. The rearrangement links TRBV3-1 to TRBJ2-1; D might be TRBD1 (6 bases). Germline V gene sequence: CDR1 LGHDT, CDR2 YNNKEL (reference sequence). V lost 4 bases to trimming and J lost 5 bases, with 18 bases between them. The CDR3 runs to 16 residues. CDR3 coding DNA: TGTGCCAGCAGCCCTCAGGACAGAGTCTTGAACAATGAGCAGTTCTTC. Protein product: CASSPQDRVLNNEQFF.

This chain uses TRBV19 with TRBJ2-1; D is uncertain. Deletions cut 6 bases from V and 10 bases from J, with 13 bases between. CDR3 length: 12 amino acids. CDR1 is LNHDA and CDR2 is SQIVND in the germline V gene (reference sequence). CDR3 loop: CASSNYLGEQFF. CDR3 DNA: TGTGCCAGTAGCAACTATCTAGGAGAGCAGTTCTTC.

This clonotype showed up many times. The CDR3 DNA follows: TGTGCCAGCAGCTTAGATCTAGCGGGAGGTCCCAATGAGCAGTTCTTC. The encoded protein is CASSLDLAGGPNEQFF. This chain connects TRBV11-3 to TRBJ2-1; 11 bases are shared with TRBD2. The germline V gene encodes CDR1 SGHNT and CDR2 YENEEA. Germline trimming cut 0 bases from V and 6 bases from J; bases unmatched to any gene: 4. CDR3 length: 16 amino acids.

Many counts were recorded for this clonotype. The rearrangement joins TRBV4-1 to TRBJ2-5; D is unresolved. The CDR3 sequence is 13 residues long. Per the germline V gene, CDR1 is MGHRA and CDR2 is YSYEKL. Trimming cost V 1 base and J 7 bases, with 10 bases left between them. CDR3 nucleotides: TGCGCCAGCAGCCAAGGGGCCGAAGCGACCCAGTACTTC. Translating gives CASSQGAEATQYF.

At least ten counts were recorded for this clonotype. The V gene is TRBV5-6, the J gene TRBJ1-1, with 9 bases fitting TRBD1. Germline CDR1 reads SGHDT; CDR2 reads YYEEEE. With 2 bases clipped from V and 4 bases from J, the junction kept 9 bases outside the gene matches. The CDR3 is made up of 16 amino acids. The DNA for the CDR3 is TGTGCCAGCAGCTTAAGTCCGGGACAGGGAGGCACTGAAGCTTTCTTT. Protein: CASSLSPGQGGTEAFF.

The CDR3: CASTPGDNEQFF. Here the CDR3 DNA reads TGTGCCAGCACCCCAGGAGACAATGAGCAGTTCTTC. V usage is TRBV12-3 or TRBV12-4 and J usage is TRBJ2-1; unclear D gene. This CDR3 region has 12 residues. The V and J ends lost 7 bases and 5 bases respectively, with 9 bases between them.

V gene TRBV2 combines with J gene TRBJ2-3; possibly TRBD2 for D (5 bases). This CDR3 spans 18 amino acids. Germline loops: CDR1 SNHLY, CDR2 FYNNEI. V dropped 1 base and J dropped 1 base, with 18 bases sitting between them. The CDR3 protein is CASSEVDFLRPGTDTQYF. In nucleotides, the CDR3 is TGTGCCAGCAGTGAAGTGGACTTCCTCCGGCCTGGCACAGATACGCAGTATTTT.